This T cell receptor (beta chain) came from a study of T cells in tuberculosis. There are 13 residues in the CDR3. Germline V gene data show CDR1 as WSHSY and CDR2 as SAAADI. V was cut by 7 bases and J by 0 bases, with 9 bases left in between. Thawed, overnight-rested PBMC were stained with GMM-loaded CD1B tetramer, viability dye and anti-CD3, then sorted. CD1B tetramers were loaded with Rhodococcus equi-derived C32 glucose monomycolate. Before cryopreservation, the sorted PBMC lost their CD14-expressing monocytes. TCR-alpha and TCR-beta chains were sequenced unpaired. Method: immunoSEQ multiplex PCR; TCRdb's copy keeps in-frame clones and lacks some. The sample includes approximately 57,000 clones, 88% of them seen just once.

This chain uses TRBV10-2 with TRBJ1-1; the D gene is possibly TRBD1 (6 bases). The sequence derives from an adult woman with latent tuberculosis. The specimen sequenced was CD1b-GMM tetramer-negative cells sorted from PBMCs. The CDR3 region has the DNA TGCGCCAGCAAGGACAGCATGAACACTGAAGCTTTCTTT. It yields the protein CASKDSMNTEAFF.